This passage covers 8 T cell receptor beta chains from one sample sequenced in a study of OX40 agonist ivuxolimab in advanced cancers. Assay used: immunoSEQ multiplex PCR; TCRdb lists only in-frame clones, some missing. The profile shows tens of thousands of clones, 84% of them singletons. Sample: CD4+ or CD8+ T cells sorted from blood, taken in a trial of the OX40 agonist ivuxolimab. Receptors originate from an adult with an advanced solid tumor such as melanoma, head and neck, liver or kidney cancer.

The chain joins TRBV14 to TRBJ1-6; TRBD1 might be the D (5 bases). The germline V gene has CDR1 SGHDN and CDR2 FVKESK. CDR3 size: 17 residues. V dropped 1 base and J dropped 0 bases, with 10 bases sitting between them. As DNA, the CDR3 is TGTGCCAGCAGCCAAGTCGGGGGGAGCTCCTATAATTCACCCCTCCACTTT. Its translation: CASSQVGGSSYNSPLHF.

This clone has a handful of counts. This sequence joins TRBV19 and TRBJ1-5, with D perhaps TRBD1 (5 bases). The germline V gene encodes CDR1 LNHDA and CDR2 SQIVND (reference sequence). The CDR3 consists of 14 residues. V shed 3 bases and J shed 3 bases, with 9 bases lying between them. CDR3 sequence (DNA): TGTGCCAGTAGTATTGGGGGATACAATCAGCCCCAGCATTTT. Translation gives CASSIGGYNQPQHF.

The chain employs TRBV6-5 and TRBJ2-7; D is tentatively TRBD1 or TRBD2 (5 bases each). Trimming took 6 bases from V and 1 from J, leaving 13 bases between them. The CDR3 has 14 residues. The germline V gene encodes CDR1 MNHEY and CDR2 SVGAGI. CDR3 nucleotides: TGTGCCAGCAGGGGGACCTGGGGGTCCTACGAGCAGTACTTC. It codes for CASRGTWGSYEQYF.

This sequence joins TRBV11-2 and TRBJ1-1, with D uncertain. Germline assignment: CDR1 SGHAT and CDR2 FQNNGV. This CDR3 has 14 amino acids. Trimming took off 5 bases at V and 8 bases at J, with 18 bases between the two ends. CDR3 residues: CASSPSVSWAEAFF. The CDR3 DNA reads TGTGCCAGCAGCCCAAGCGTAAGTTGGGCGGAAGCTTTCTTT.

This clone was found a few times. The chain has TRBV4-3 and TRBJ2-3; TRBD2 might be the D (7 bases). V was pared by 1 base and J by 5 bases, with 10 bases between. The CDR3 has 14 amino acids. Germline V gene lookup returns CDR1 LGHNA and CDR2 YSLEER. The DNA of the CDR3 is TGCGCCAGCAGCCAAGGGAGGGGGGGAGATACGCAGTATTTT. It is translated as CASSQGRGGDTQYF.

This chain joins TRBV5-4 and TRBJ2-2; no definite D call. In germline, CDR1 is SGHNT, CDR2 YYREEE (reference sequence). The CDR3 runs 14 residues. Trimming took 2 bases from V and 3 from J, leaving 8 bases between them. Written as DNA, the CDR3 is TGTGCCAGCAGCTTTGAGGTGTACACCGGGGAGCTGTTTTTT. As protein: CASSFEVYTGELFF.

This clone showed up just once. The rearrangement uses TRBV5-1 and TRBJ2-2, with a tentative D call TRBD1 (5 bases). The V gene lost 5 bases and the J gene lost 0 bases, with 11 bases spanning the gap. The CDR3 has 15 amino acids. Germline-derived CDR1 and CDR2 are SGHRS and YFSETQ. The CDR3 DNA reads as TGCGCCAGCAGGCTAAGGACACCGAACACCGGGGAGCTGTTTTTT. This encodes CASRLRTPNTGELFF.

The CDR3 reads CASSYGTVTNTGELFF. The CDR3 DNA sequence: TGTGCCAGCAGTTACGGGACAGTAACGAACACCGGGGAGCTGTTTTTT. The chain is built from TRBV6-5 and TRBJ2-2, with 7 bases matching TRBD1. This CDR3 is 16 amino acids long. J gave up 0 bases and V 2 bases, and 3 bases lay outside the gene matches. Germline CDR1 is MNHEY and CDR2 is SVGAGI.